Each of the 14 T cell receptor beta chains below was sequenced from the same sample in a study of blood T cell repertoires in COVID-19. Sequenced by immunoSEQ multiplex PCR; TCRdb stores in-frame clones only, minus some. The sample lists around 100,000 clones, just over 90% occurring once. Source material: peripheral blood. These receptors were collected from a man between 60 and 70 years old with acute or convalescent COVID-19.

The genes are TRBV19 and TRBJ1-2; 9 positions match TRBD1. This CDR3 is 15 amino acids long. V lost 4 bases to trimming and J lost 4 bases; unmatched junction nucleotides: 7. The germline V gene encodes CDR1 LNHDA and CDR2 SQIVND (reference sequence). CDR3: CASSTPTGGTYGYTF. The CDR3 nucleotides read TGTGCCAGTAGTACCCCGACAGGGGGTACCTATGGCTACACCTTC.

This clone was seen only a few times. The V call is TRBV5-8, the J call TRBJ2-3, with 14 bases matching TRBD2. Germline CDR1 and CDR2: SGHTS and YDEGEE. V lost 5 bases to trimming and J lost 2 bases; unmatched junction nucleotides: 7. The CDR3 loop spans 17 amino acids. The CDR3 DNA sequence: TGTGCCAGCAGGGGGACTAGCGGGAGAAAGAACACAGATACGCAGTATTTT. This gives the protein CASRGTSGRKNTDTQYF.

The rearrangement links TRBV25-1 to TRBJ2-3, with D maybe TRBD2 (6 bases). Germline CDR1 is MGHDK and CDR2 is SYGVNS. V lost 6 bases, J lost 2 bases, and 24 bases lay in between. The CDR3 sequence is 18 residues long. The CDR3 loop is CASRGPPGGGTSTDTQYF. Here the CDR3 DNA reads TGTGCCAGCAGGGGCCCCCCCGGCGGCGGGACCTCCACAGATACGCAGTATTTT. Variable domain in full (rest from reference TRBV25-1 and TRBJ2-3): EADIYQTPRYLVIGTGKKITLECSQTMGHDKMYWYQQDPGMELHLIHYSYGVNSTEKGDLSSESTVSRIRTEHFPLTLESARPSHTSQYLCASRGPPGGGTSTDTQYFGPGTRLTVL.

The rearrangement links TRBV10-2 to TRBJ2-7; TRBD1 is a possible D gene (6 bases). CDR1 is WSHSY, CDR2 SAAADI, per germline. V lost 2 bases to trimming and J lost 2 bases, with 13 bases between them. This CDR3 has 15 residues. The CDR3 coding sequence is TGCGCCAGCAGTGAGCCGCGCAGGGGACCCTACGAGCAGTACTTC. Translated: CASSEPRRGPYEQYF.

The genes are TRBV9 and TRBJ2-1; 9 bases are a match to TRBD2. Germline lookup yields CDR1 SGDLS and CDR2 YYNGEE. This CDR3 spans 14 amino acids. V was clipped by 4 bases and J by 4 bases; unmatched bases: 3. The CDR3 sequence: CASSLAGLYNEQFF. DNA for the CDR3: TGTGCCAGCAGCCTAGCGGGACTTTACAATGAGCAGTTCTTC. The full variable domain, its missing parts supplied by reference TRBV9 and TRBJ2-1, is DSGVTQTPKHLITATGQRVTLRCSPRSGDLSVYWYQQSLDQGLQFLIQYYNGEERAKGNILERFSAQQFPDLHSELNLSSLELGDSALYFCASSLAGLYNEQFFGPGTRLTVL.

V usage is TRBV7-3 and J usage is TRBJ1-2; TRBD1 is a possible D gene (5 bases). V lost 4 bases, J lost 8 bases, and 8 bases lay in between. This CDR3 region has 11 residues. Germline CDR1 and CDR2: SGHTA and FQGTGA. The CDR3 sequence is CASSSGQGYTF. CDR3 DNA: TGTGCCAGCAGCTCAGGGCAGGGCTACACCTTC.

This clone was seen only once. The chain has TRBV12-3 or TRBV12-4 and TRBJ2-1; TRBD1 is a possible D gene (5 bases). V gave up 6 bases and J gave up 15 bases, with 18 bases separating them. This CDR3 has 12 amino acids. For the CDR3, the DNA is TGTGCCAGCAGACGCGACAGCCTCCCCTGGTTCTTC. Protein product: CASRRDSLPWFF.

This clone was seen once. V and J are TRBV28 and TRBJ2-3; the match to TRBD2 covers 11 bases. With 3 bases clipped from V and 2 bases from J, the junction kept 7 bases outside the gene matches. The CDR3 loop spans 17 amino acids. CDR1 is MDHEN, CDR2 SYDVKM, per germline. The CDR3 DNA is TGTGCCAGCAGTTTCCTACGACTAGCGGGGTTCACAGATACGCAGTATTTT. Residues: CASSFLRLAGFTDTQYF.

This clone has only a few counts. The V call is TRBV24-1, the J call TRBJ2-5, with D tentatively TRBD2 (7 bases). Germline V gene sequence: CDR1 KGHDR, CDR2 SFDVKD. V lost 3 bases and J lost 4, with 14 bases in between. The CDR3 sequence is 15 residues long. The CDR3 coding sequence is TGTGCCACCAGTGATCCTCGGGGGGCAGGAGAGACCCAGTACTTC. It yields the protein CATSDPRGAGETQYF.

This sequence joins TRBV11-1 and TRBJ2-2; 7 positions match TRBD1. Unmatched junction bases numbered 1, after V lost 5 bases and J lost 1 base. The germline CDR1 and CDR2 sequences are SGHAT and FQDESV (reference sequence). The CDR3 totals 14 residues. The CDR3 bases are TGTGCCAGCAGCCGGACAGGGAACACCGGGGAGCTGTTTTTT. It yields the protein CASSRTGNTGELFF.

V usage is TRBV5-1 and J usage is TRBJ1-4, with TRBD1 matching 7 bases. Germline values: CDR1 SGHRS, CDR2 YFSETQ. The V and J ends lost 4 bases and 8 bases, in that order; junction bases with no gene match: 2. CDR3 length equals 12 residues. CDR3 nucleotides: TGCGCCAGCAGCAAGACAGGGGAAAAACTGTTTTTT. Translated, it gives CASSKTGEKLFF.

The chain carries TRBV9 and TRBJ2-7; TRBD2 matches 10 bases. CDR3 size: 15 residues. J lost 7 bases, V lost 0 bases, and 7 bases had no gene match. Germline values: CDR1 SGDLS, CDR2 YYNGEE. The DNA for the CDR3 is TGTGCCAGCAGCGTAGGCCTAGCGGGAGATGGAGAGCAGTACTTC. It codes for CASSVGLAGDGEQYF.

CDR3 nucleotide sequence: TGTGCCAGCAGCGTAAAACAGAATAATTCACCCCTCCACTTT. It yields the protein CASSVKQNNSPLHF. The chain uses TRBV9 and TRBJ1-6; the D is unclear. Germline CDR1 and CDR2: SGDLS and YYNGEE. The CDR3 sequence is 14 residues long. Trimming took 1 base from V and 5 from J, leaving 7 bases between them.

V is TRBV30 and J is TRBJ2-7, with 10 bases lining up with TRBD2. Trimming took 0 bases from V and 12 from J; bases not matched to a gene: 23. Germline values: CDR1 GTSNPN, CDR2 SVGIG (reference sequence). The CDR3 totals 18 residues. Here the CDR3 reads CAWSVAGARFLAGEGRYF. The CDR3 DNA is TGTGCCTGGAGTGTCGCGGGAGCCAGATTTCTAGCGGGAGAGGGGAGGTACTTC.